What follows are 4 T cell receptor beta chains derived from one specimen sequenced in a study of blood T cell repertoires in COVID-19. Sequenced by immunoSEQ multiplex PCR; TCRdb stores in-frame clones only, minus some. The repertoire includes a few hundred thousand clones, roughly 87% of them detected once, and 6% to 7% sits in the top ten. The sequenced sample consisted of PBMCs or T cells enriched from blood (not recorded which). Receptor source: a woman in her thirties or forties who had recovered from COVID-19.

This sequence joins TRBV15 and TRBJ2-7; tentatively, D is TRBD2 (5 bases). The CDR3 is 14 amino acids. Per the germline V gene, CDR1 is LNHNV and CDR2 is YYDKDF (reference sequence). V gave up 0 bases and J gave up 5 bases, with 11 bases separating them. In DNA, the CDR3 is TGTGCCACCAGCAGAGATGCGGGCCAGGACGAGCAGTACTTC. Translating gives CATSRDAGQDEQYF.

This CDR3 reads CASSLGTNQPQHF. CDR3 DNA sequence: TGTGCCAGCTCCCTCGGGACAAATCAGCCCCAGCATTTT. The V call is TRBV18, the J call TRBJ1-5; D is possibly TRBD1 (6 bases). CDR1 KGHSH and CDR2 LQKENI come from the germline V gene. The CDR3 extends over 13 amino acids. Trimming shortened V by 6 bases and J by 4 bases, and 10 bases separated the two germline ends.

The chain combines TRBV10-3 with TRBJ1-1, with 9 bases aligning to TRBD1. The CDR3 runs to 15 residues. V trimming: 11 bases; J trimming: 4 bases; junction bases outside the gene matches: 14. Germline-derived CDR1 and CDR2 are ENHRY and SYGVKD. CDR3 DNA: TGTGCCTTGCGTCCCGGGACAGGGACGGGCACTGAAGCTTTCTTT. Protein product: CALRPGTGTGTEAFF.

The chain uses TRBV6-5 and TRBJ2-5, with TRBD1 matching over 7 bases. V lost 8 bases to trimming and J lost 2 bases; unmatched junction nucleotides: 8. There are 14 residues in the CDR3. Germline assignment: CDR1 MNHEY and CDR2 SVGAGI. As DNA, the CDR3 is TGTGCCAGCCAAAGTAGGGGGCGACAAGAGACCCAGTACTTC. Protein: CASQSRGRQETQYF.